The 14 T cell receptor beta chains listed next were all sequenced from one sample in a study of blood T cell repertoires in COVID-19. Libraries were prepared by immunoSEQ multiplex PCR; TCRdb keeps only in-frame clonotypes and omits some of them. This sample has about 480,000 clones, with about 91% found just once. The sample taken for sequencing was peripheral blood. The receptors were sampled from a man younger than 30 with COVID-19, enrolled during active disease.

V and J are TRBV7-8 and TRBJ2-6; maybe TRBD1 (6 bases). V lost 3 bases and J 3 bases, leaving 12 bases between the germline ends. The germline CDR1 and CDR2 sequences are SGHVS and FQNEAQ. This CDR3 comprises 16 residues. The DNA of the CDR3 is TGTGCCAGCAGCTTGAGGAACAGGGATGGGGCCAACGTCCTGACTTTC. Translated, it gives CASSLRNRDGANVLTF.

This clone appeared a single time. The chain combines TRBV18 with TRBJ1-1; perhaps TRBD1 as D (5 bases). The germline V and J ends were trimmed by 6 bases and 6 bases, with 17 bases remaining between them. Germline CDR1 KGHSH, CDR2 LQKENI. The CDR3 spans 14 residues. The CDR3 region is CASSHDMTTAEAFF. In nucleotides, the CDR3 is TGTGCCAGCTCGCACGACATGACGACAGCTGAAGCTTTCTTT.

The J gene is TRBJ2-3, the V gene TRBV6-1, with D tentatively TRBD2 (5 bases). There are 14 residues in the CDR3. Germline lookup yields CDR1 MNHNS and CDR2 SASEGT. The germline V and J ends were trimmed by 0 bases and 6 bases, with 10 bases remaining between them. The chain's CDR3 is CASSEAAAGDTQYF. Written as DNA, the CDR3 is TGTGCCAGCAGTGAAGCTGCGGCGGGCGATACGCAGTATTTT.

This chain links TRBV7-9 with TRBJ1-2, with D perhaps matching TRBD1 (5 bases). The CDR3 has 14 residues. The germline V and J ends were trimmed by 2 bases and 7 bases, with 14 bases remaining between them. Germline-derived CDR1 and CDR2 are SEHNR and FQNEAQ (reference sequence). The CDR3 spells CASSLPARGGGYTF. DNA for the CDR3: TGTGCCAGCAGCTTACCGGCTCGGGGGGGTGGCTACACCTTC.

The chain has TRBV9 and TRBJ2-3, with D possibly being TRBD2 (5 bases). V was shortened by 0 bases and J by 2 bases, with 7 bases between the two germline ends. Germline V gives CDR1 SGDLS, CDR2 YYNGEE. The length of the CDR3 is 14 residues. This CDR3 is CASSVGGPTDTQYF. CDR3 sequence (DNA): TGTGCCAGCAGCGTAGGAGGGCCCACAGATACGCAGTATTTT.

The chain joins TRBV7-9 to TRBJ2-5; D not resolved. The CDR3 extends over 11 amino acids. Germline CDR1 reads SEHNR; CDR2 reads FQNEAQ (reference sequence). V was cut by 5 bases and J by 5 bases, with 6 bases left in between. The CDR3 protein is CASSGSETQYF. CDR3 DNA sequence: TGTGCCAGCAGCGGTAGTGAGACCCAGTACTTC.

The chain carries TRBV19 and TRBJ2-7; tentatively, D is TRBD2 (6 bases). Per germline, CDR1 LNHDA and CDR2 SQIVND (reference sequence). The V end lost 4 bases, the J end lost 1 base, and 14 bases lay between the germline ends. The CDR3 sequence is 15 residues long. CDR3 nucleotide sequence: TGTGCCAGTAGTACCCCGGGTAGCGGTTCCTACGAGCAGTACTTC. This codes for CASSTPGSGSYEQYF. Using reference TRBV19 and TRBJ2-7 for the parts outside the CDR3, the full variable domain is DGGITQSPKYLFRKEGQNVTLSCEQNLNHDAMYWYRQDPGQGLRLIYYSQIVNDFQKGDIAEGYSVSREKKESFPLTVTSAQKNPTAFYLCASSTPGSGSYEQYFGPGTRLTVT.

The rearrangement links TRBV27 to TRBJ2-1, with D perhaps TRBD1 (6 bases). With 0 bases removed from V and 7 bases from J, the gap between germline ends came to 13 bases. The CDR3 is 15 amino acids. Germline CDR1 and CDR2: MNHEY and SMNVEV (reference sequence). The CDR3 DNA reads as TGTGCCAGCAGTTTATCAGGGGGTGAGGTGAATGAGCAGTTCTTC. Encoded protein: CASSLSGGEVNEQFF.

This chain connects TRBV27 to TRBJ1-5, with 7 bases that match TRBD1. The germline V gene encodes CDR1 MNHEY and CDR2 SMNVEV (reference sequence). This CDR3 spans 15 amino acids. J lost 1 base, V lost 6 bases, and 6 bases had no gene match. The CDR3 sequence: CASSSGQVSNQPQHF. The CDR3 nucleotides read TGTGCCAGCAGCTCAGGACAGGTGAGCAATCAGCCCCAGCATTTT.

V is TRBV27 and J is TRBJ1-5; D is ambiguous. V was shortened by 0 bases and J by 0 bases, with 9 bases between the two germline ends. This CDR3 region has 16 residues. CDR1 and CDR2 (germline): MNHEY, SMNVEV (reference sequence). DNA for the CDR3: TGTGCCAGCAGTTTATCGACTCCGATTAGCAATCAGCCCCAGCATTTT. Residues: CASSLSTPISNQPQHF.

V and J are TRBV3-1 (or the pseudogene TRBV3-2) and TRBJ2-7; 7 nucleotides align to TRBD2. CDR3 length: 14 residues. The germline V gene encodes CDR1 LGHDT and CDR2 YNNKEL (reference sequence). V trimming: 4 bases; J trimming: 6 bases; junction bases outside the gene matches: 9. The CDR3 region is CASSLRTSWGEQYF. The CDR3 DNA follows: TGTGCCAGCAGCCTGAGGACTAGTTGGGGCGAGCAGTACTTC.

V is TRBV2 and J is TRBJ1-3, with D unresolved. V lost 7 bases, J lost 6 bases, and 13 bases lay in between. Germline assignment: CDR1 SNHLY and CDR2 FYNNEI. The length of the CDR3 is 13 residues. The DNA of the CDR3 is TGTGCCAGCAAACTTCAAGAGGAAAACACCATATATTTT. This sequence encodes CASKLQEENTIYF. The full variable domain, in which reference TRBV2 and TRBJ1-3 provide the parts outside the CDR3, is EPEVTQTPSHQVTQMGQEVILRCVPISNHLYFYWYRQILGQKVEFLVSFYNNEISEKSEIFDDQFSVERPDGSNFTLKIRSTKLEDSAMYFCASKLQEENTIYFGEGSWLTVV.

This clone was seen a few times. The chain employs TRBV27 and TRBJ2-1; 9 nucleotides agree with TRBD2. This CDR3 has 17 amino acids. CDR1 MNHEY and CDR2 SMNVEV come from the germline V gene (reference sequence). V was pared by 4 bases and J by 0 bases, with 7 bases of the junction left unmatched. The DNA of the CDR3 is TGTGCCAGCAGTTACCGTTTTAGCGGGAGCTCCTACAATGAGCAGTTCTTC. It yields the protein CASSYRFSGSSYNEQFF.

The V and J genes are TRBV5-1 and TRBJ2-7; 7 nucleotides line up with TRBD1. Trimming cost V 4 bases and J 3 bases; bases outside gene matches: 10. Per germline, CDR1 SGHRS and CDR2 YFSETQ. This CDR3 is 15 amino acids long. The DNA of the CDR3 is TGCGCCAGCAGCACCGCCCCGGGACAGAACTACGAGCAGTACTTC. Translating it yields CASSTAPGQNYEQYF.